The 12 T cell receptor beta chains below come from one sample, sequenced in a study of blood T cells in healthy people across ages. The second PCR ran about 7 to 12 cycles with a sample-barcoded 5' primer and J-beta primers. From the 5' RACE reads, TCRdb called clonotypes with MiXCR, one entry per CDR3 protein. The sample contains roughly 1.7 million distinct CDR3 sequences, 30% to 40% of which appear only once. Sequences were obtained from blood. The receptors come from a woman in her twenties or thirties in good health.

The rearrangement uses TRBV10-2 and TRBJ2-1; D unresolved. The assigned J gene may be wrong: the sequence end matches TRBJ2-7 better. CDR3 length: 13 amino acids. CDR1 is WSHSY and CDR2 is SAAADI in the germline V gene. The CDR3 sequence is CASMANQVDEQYF. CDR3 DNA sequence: TGCGCCAGCATGGCGAATCAAGTCGACGAGCAGTACTTC.

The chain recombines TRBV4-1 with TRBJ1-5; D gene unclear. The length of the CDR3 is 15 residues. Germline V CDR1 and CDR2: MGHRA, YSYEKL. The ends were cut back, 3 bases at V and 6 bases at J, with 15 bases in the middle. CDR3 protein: CASSQDSLGGQPQHF. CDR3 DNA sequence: TGCGCCAGCAGCCAGGATTCTTTGGGAGGTCAGCCCCAGCATTTT.

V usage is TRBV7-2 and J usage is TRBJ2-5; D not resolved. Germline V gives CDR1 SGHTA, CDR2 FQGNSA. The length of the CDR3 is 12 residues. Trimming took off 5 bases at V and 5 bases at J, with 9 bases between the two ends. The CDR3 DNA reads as TGTGCCAGCAGCATCGGGTCGGAGACCCAGTACTTC. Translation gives CASSIGSETQYF.

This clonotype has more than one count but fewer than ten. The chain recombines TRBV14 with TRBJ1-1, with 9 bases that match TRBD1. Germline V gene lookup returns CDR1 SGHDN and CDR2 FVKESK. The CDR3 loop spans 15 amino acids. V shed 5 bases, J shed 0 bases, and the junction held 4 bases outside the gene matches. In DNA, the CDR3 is TGTGCCAGCAGCGCGACAGGGGGGATGAACACTGAAGCTTTCTTT. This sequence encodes CASSATGGMNTEAFF.

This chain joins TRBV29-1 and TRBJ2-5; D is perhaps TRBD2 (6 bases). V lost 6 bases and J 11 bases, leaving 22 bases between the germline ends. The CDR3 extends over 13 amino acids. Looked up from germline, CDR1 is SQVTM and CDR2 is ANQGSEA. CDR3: CSVYPGGVREQYF. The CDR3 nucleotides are TGCAGCGTATACCCAGGAGGCGTCCGGGAGCAGTACTTC.

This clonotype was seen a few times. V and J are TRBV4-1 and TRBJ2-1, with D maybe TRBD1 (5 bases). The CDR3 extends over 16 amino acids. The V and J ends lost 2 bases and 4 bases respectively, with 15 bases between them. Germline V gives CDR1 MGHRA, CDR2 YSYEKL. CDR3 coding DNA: TGCGCCAGCAGCCAATCGTGGGGCTCGTTTTACAATGAGCAGTTCTTC. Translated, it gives CASSQSWGSFYNEQFF.

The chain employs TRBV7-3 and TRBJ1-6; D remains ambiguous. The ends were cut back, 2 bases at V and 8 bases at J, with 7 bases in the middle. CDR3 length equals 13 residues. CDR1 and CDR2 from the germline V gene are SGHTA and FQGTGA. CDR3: CASSLFLDSPLHF. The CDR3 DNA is TGTGCCAGCAGCTTATTTTTGGATTCACCCCTCCACTTT.

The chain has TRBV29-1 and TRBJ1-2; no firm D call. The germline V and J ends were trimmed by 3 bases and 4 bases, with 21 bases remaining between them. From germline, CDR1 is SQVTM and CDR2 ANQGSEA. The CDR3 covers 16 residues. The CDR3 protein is CSVEVGRAPPSYGYTF. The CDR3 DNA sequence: TGCAGCGTTGAGGTGGGGAGGGCCCCCCCTTCCTATGGCTACACCTTC.

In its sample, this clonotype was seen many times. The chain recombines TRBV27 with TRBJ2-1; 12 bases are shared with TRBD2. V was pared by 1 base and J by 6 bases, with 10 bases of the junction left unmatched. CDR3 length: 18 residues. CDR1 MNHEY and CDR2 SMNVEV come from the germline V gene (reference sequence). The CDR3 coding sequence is TGTGCCAGCAGTTTATTGACTAGCGGGAGTTTCCTAAGCAATGAGCAGTTCTTC. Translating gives CASSLLTSGSFLSNEQFF.

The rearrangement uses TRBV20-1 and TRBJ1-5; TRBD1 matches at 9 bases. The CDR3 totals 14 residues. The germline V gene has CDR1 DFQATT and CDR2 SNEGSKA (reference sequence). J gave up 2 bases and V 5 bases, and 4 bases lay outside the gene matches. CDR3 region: CSAPTGGRNQPQHF. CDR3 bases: TGCAGTGCTCCCACAGGGGGCCGCAATCAGCCCCAGCATTTT.

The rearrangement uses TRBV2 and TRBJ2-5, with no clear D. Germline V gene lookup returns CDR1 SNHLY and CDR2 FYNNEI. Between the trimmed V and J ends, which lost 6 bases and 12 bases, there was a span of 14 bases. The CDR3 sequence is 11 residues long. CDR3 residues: CASRLTESEYF. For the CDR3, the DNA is TGTGCCAGCAGGCTGACGGAAAGTGAGTACTTC.

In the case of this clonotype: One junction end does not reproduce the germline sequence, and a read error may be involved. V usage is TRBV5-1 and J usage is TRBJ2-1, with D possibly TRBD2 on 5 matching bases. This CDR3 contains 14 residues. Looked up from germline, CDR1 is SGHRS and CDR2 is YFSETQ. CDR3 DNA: TGCGTCAGCAGCTCCGGGATTCACCCCCCTGAGCAGTTCTTC. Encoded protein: CVSSSGIHPPEQFF.